The rows below give T cell receptor beta chains drawn from one sample of a study of cytomegalovirus exposure and HLA in healthy donors. The protocol was immunoSEQ multiplex PCR, while the TCRdb copy is restricted to in-frame clones and leaves out a portion. This sample has around 160,000 clones, with roughly 80% found just once. The sequenced sample was PBMCs. The source is a male donor in good health and CMV-seropositive. CDR3s include the opening cysteine and the closing phenylalanine or tryptophan. D genes are given only for firm matches. For some rows the clone size is stated as once, few or many, or as a class when expanded; others skip it.

v_call	d_call	clone_size	j_call	cdr3_nt	cdr3_aa
TRBV19	TRBD2	.	TRBJ2-3	TGTGCCAGTAGTAAACTGACTAGCGGGACCGACCGAGATACGCAGTATTTT	CASSKLTSGTDRDTQYF
TRBV11-3	TRBD1	.	TRBJ2-7	TGTGCCAGCAGCTTAGGTCCTAAAAACAGGGGAGCTTACGAGCAGTACTTC	CASSLGPKNRGAYEQYF
TRBV18	.	.	TRBJ1-2	TGTGCCAGCTCACCACAAAGCCGGGATGGCTACACCTTC	CASSPQSRDGYTF
TRBV15	.	.	TRBJ1-3	TGTGCCACCAGCAGAGAAACAGGGTCGAGCTCTGGAAACACCATATATTTT	CATSRETGSSSGNTIYF
TRBV11-2	.	.	TRBJ1-5	TGTGCCAGCAGCCCAAGAGGGCAGGGCAATCAGCCCCAGCATTTT	CASSPRGQGNQPQHF
TRBV4-3	TRBD1	.	TRBJ2-1	TGCGCCAGCAGCCAGGGACAGGGACTCTCCTACAATGAGCAGTTCTTC	CASSQGQGLSYNEQFF
TRBV2	.	.	TRBJ1-6	TGTGCCAGCAATGAACTCCCAGCGGGGAATTCACCCCTCCACTTT	CASNELPAGNSPLHF
TRBV7-9	TRBD1	.	TRBJ2-5	TGTGCCAGCAGCCGTCGCAACAGGGGAACGGAGACCCAGTACTTC	CASSRRNRGTETQYF
TRBV4-3	TRBD1	.	TRBJ1-6	TGCGCCAGCAGCCGCTCGGGGTCAGGGGGAAATTCACCCCTCCACTTT	CASSRSGSGGNSPLHF
TRBV5-6	TRBD1	.	TRBJ1-2	TGTGCCAGCAGCTTGCAGGGGGCATACTATGGCTACACCTTC	CASSLQGAYYGYTF
TRBV5-1	.	.	TRBJ2-7	TGCGCCAGCAGCCCCCGGGCAGGGAGGCTTGACGAGCAGTACTTC	CASSPRAGRLDEQYF
TRBV14	.	.	TRBJ1-3	TGTGCCAGCAGCCGCGACAGAAACACCATATATTTT	CASSRDRNTIYF
TRBV7-8	TRBD2	once	TRBJ2-2	TGTGCCAGCAGCTTTCGCGGGGGTATAACCGGGGAGCTGTTTTTT	CASSFRGGITGELFF
TRBV5-4	TRBD2	once	TRBJ2-7	TGTGCCAGCAGCCTGGCGGGGGGCGGCCTCTCCTACGAGCAGTACTTC	CASSLAGGGLSYEQYF
TRBV5-1	TRBD1	.	TRBJ1-4	TGCGCCAGCAGACCGACGACAGGGGTGGGGGAAAAACTGTTTTTT	CASRPTTGVGEKLFF
TRBV28	.	.	TRBJ1-5	TGTGCCAGCAGGGGTCGGGCAGGGAACAACCAGCCCCAGCATTTT	CASRGRAGNNQPQHF
TRBV9	TRBD2	.	TRBJ2-1	TGTGCCAGCAGTTGGACTAGCGGAAAAAATGAGCAGTTCTTC	CASSWTSGKNEQFF
TRBV6-6	.	.	TRBJ1-2	TGTGCCAGTTCTCCCCAGGTGGGGCAGGCTGACTATGGCTACACCTTC	CASSPQVGQADYGYTF
TRBV7-2	.	.	TRBJ2-7	TGTGCCAGCAGCTTAGTGCTCTACTACGAGCAGTACTTC	CASSLVLYYEQYF
TRBV13	TRBD1	.	TRBJ1-1	TGTGCCAGCAGCGCCGGGACAGGAAACACTGAAGCTTTCTTT	CASSAGTGNTEAFF
TRBV6-5	TRBD1	.	TRBJ2-1	TGTGCCAGCACCTACAGGGGGCAGCAGTTCTTC	CASTYRGQQFF
TRBV7-2	TRBD2	.	TRBJ2-7	TGTGCCAGCAGCCCCCGGACTAGCGGGAGGTCCTACGAGCAGTACTTC	CASSPRTSGRSYEQYF
TRBV7-2	TRBD1	.	TRBJ1-5	TGTGCCAGCAGAGGGACAGGGAGCAATCAGCCCCAGCATTTT	CASRGTGSNQPQHF
TRBV20-1	.	.	TRBJ2-3	TGCAGTGCAGTCCCCCGGGATACGCAGTATTTT	CSAVPRDTQYF
TRBV5-1	.	once	TRBJ1-1	TGCGCCAGCAGCTTGGAGGAGTTCACTGAAGCTTTCTTT	CASSLEEFTEAFF
TRBV9	TRBD1	.	TRBJ2-7	TGTGCCAGCAGTCTTGGACAGGCCAGCTCCTACGAGCAGTACTTC	CASSLGQASSYEQYF
TRBV5-1	TRBD1	.	TRBJ2-5	TGCGCCAGCAGCTTTGGACAGGGTCATGAGACCCAGTACTTC	CASSFGQGHETQYF
TRBV7-2	.	.	TRBJ2-5	TGTGCCAGCAGAGGACAGAAACAAGAGACCCAGTACTTC	CASRGQKQETQYF
TRBV30	.	.	TRBJ1-3	TGTGCCTGGAGCCCCTGGGACTCCGCAGGGCGATCTGGAAACACCATATATTTT	CAWSPWDSAGRSGNTIYF
TRBV4-3	TRBD1	.	TRBJ2-1	TGCGCCAGCAGCCCCGGGACAGGGTACAATGAGCAGTTCTTC	CASSPGTGYNEQFF
TRBV7-2	TRBD2	.	TRBJ2-6	TGTGCCAGCAGACCTCCGGGACTAGCGGGAGGAACCGGGGCCAACGTCCTGACTTTC	CASRPPGLAGGTGANVLTF
TRBV28	.	.	TRBJ1-4	TGTGCCAGCAGTTTGTGGAGGGCGCGAGAAAAACTGTTTTTT	CASSLWRAREKLFF
TRBV7-8	.	.	TRBJ1-5	TGTGCCAGCAGCGGCTCGGGGAGTCAGCCCCAGCATTTT	CASSGSGSQPQHF
TRBV6-5	TRBD1	.	TRBJ1-4	TGTGCCAGCAGCGGGACAGCAACTAATGAAAAACTGTTTTTT	CASSGTATNEKLFF
TRBV2	.	.	TRBJ2-7	TGTGCCAGCACTCGAAACCTTGCGGGTCTTTCCTACGAGCAGTACTTC	CASTRNLAGLSYEQYF
TRBV5-4	.	few	TRBJ1-4	TGTGCCAGCAGCTTGATGCGTTTCGAACGGGAAAAACTGTTTTTT	CASSLMRFEREKLFF
TRBV5-1	TRBD2	.	TRBJ2-1	TGCGCCAGCAGCCCGGGGCTAGCGGTCCTTGGGAACAATGAGCAGTTCTTC	CASSPGLAVLGNNEQFF
TRBV10-2	TRBD1	.	TRBJ1-5	TGCGCCAGCAGCCCTCACAGGGGTGATAGCAATCAGCCCCAGCATTTT	CASSPHRGDSNQPQHF
TRBV28	TRBD1	.	TRBJ2-4	TGTGCCAGCAGTACAAGGGGGCTTGGCAAAAACATTCAGTACTTC	CASSTRGLGKNIQYF